This T cell receptor beta chain originates from a study of shared clonotypes between healthy human individuals. Study-wide results and caveats: Only a few donors were included, so the genetic and exposure-history diversity represented was limited. Estimated richness was generally greater in naive than memory subsets.

Here immunoSEQ multiplex PCR was the method, and the copy in TCRdb shows in-frame clones only, minus some. The table shows a few million clones, with approximately 94% occurring only once. The germline V gene has CDR1 SGHRS and CDR2 YFSETQ. This CDR3 is built from 14 residues. The J segment lost 5 bases and the V segment lost 4 bases, leaving 7 bases of the junction unmatched. Concerning this clone itself: Its antigen is unknown.

This rearrangement joins TRBV5-1 to TRBJ2-3; 7 bases match TRBD2. The clonotype comes from a man between 18 and 35 years old in good health. What was sequenced was naive CD4+ T cells sorted from blood. Indicated subset: CD45RA+ positively selected. DNA for the CDR3: TGCGCCAGCAGCGTAGGTCCGGGGGGAGATACGCAGTATTTT. Amino acids: CASSVGPGGDTQYF. The variable domain in full, completed from reference TRBV5-1 and TRBJ2-3, reads KAGVTQTPRYLIKTRGQQVTLSCSPISGHRSVSWYQQTPGQGLQFLFEYFSETQRNKGNFPGRFSGRQFSNSRSEMNVSTLELGDSALYLCASSVGPGGDTQYFGPGTRLTVL.